The 27 T cell receptor beta chains in this list originate from one sample, sequenced in a study of T cell repertoires in cytomegalovirus infection. TCRdb independently ran MiXCR on the reads; one entry per CDR3 protein. The sample includes about 400,000 distinct CDR3 sequences, less than 20% of them seen just once. Sequencing was carried out using PBMCs. The receptors were sampled from a human donor in good health (CMV status not recorded). Some clones in this sample may be carry-over from other donors' samples.

V is TRBV6-1 and J is TRBJ2-7; 8 nucleotides agree with TRBD2. Looked up from germline, CDR1 is MNHNS and CDR2 is SASEGT. This CDR3 has 15 amino acids. J gave up 6 bases and V 7 bases, and 14 bases lay outside the gene matches. CDR3: CASKSRQAGDFEQYF. CDR3 DNA sequence: TGTGCCAGCAAGAGTCGGCAAGCGGGAGATTTCGAGCAGTACTTC.

In its sample, this clonotype was seen many times. CDR3 sequence reads: CASSGLFYNEQFF. The DNA of the CDR3 is TGCGCCAGCAGCGGCCTATTTTACAATGAGCAGTTCTTC. V usage is TRBV4-1 and J usage is TRBJ2-1; D gene ambiguous. Germline V gene data show CDR1 as MGHRA and CDR2 as YSYEKL. The CDR3 contains 13 residues. V lost 5 bases and J 4 bases, leaving 9 bases between the germline ends.

This clonotype was detected ten times or more. The genes are TRBV7-2 and TRBJ2-7, with 8 bases matching TRBD2. The CDR3 runs 15 residues. Losses at the gene ends were 0 bases for V and 7 bases for J; bases not matched to a gene: 8. Germline V gives CDR1 SGHTA, CDR2 FQGNSA. The CDR3 loop is CASSLAFGGAEEQYF. The CDR3, as DNA: TGTGCCAGCAGCTTAGCGTTCGGGGGGGCTGAAGAGCAGTACTTC.

This clonotype was detected only a few times. The chain recombines TRBV12-5 with TRBJ2-7, with D perhaps matching TRBD1 or TRBD2 (6 bases each). Germline V gene data show CDR1 as LGHNT and CDR2 as FRNRAP. The V and J ends lost 0 bases and 3 bases respectively, with 15 bases between them. CDR3 length: 16 amino acids. The CDR3 is CASGLVLSGGSYEQYF. CDR3 in DNA: TGTGCTAGTGGTTTGGTATTGTCCGGGGGCAGCTACGAGCAGTACTTC.

This clonotype was seen at least ten times. The genes are TRBV11-2 and TRBJ2-1; D remains ambiguous. Trimming took off 2 bases at V and 9 bases at J, with 17 bases between the two ends. This CDR3 region has 15 residues. In germline, CDR1 is SGHAT, CDR2 FQNNGV. CDR3 sequence reads: CASSLRGYAKGEQFF. The CDR3 DNA follows: TGTGCCAGCAGCTTACGAGGTTACGCCAAAGGTGAGCAGTTCTTC.

The chain couples TRBV20-1 to TRBJ2-7; D is ambiguous. The CDR3 is 14 amino acids. Germline-derived CDR1 and CDR2 are DFQATT and SNEGSKA (reference sequence). V was clipped by 3 bases and J by 6 bases, with 18 bases between them. This chain's CDR3 is CSARAPGVSGEQYF. CDR3 bases: TGCAGTGCTAGGGCCCCTGGGGTGTCGGGCGAGCAGTACTTC.

This clonotype was seen ten or more times. This CDR3 reads CASRVAGVTDTQYF. DNA for the CDR3: TGTGCCAGCCGAGTAGCGGGGGTCACAGATACGCAGTATTTT. The V gene is TRBV7-2, the J gene TRBJ2-3, with TRBD2 matching over 9 bases. This CDR3 is 14 amino acids long. V dropped 8 bases and J dropped 2; count of bases not matched to a gene: 5. CDR1 and CDR2 from the germline V gene are SGHTA and FQGNSA.

This clonotype was counted only a few times. The V and J genes are TRBV29-1 and TRBJ2-5; D might be TRBD2 (6 bases). Germline-derived CDR1 and CDR2 are SQVTM and ANQGSEA. The CDR3 consists of 13 residues. V lost 4 bases and J 4 bases, leaving 13 bases between the germline ends. CDR3: CSVVSSGLETQYF. Here the CDR3 DNA reads TGCAGCGTTGTGAGTAGCGGATTAGAGACCCAGTACTTC.

J is TRBJ2-7 and V is TRBV10-3; either TRBD1 or TRBD2 may supply D (5 bases each). Trimming removed 10 bases from V and 0 bases from J, with 16 bases in between. Germline CDR1 ENHRY, CDR2 SYGVKD. The CDR3 sequence is 14 residues long. The CDR3 sequence is CATQNRGDSYEQYF. The CDR3 DNA follows: TGTGCCACTCAGAATCGAGGGGACTCCTACGAGCAGTACTTC.

This clonotype was detected many times. V usage is TRBV12-3 or TRBV12-4 and J usage is TRBJ1-1; D gene uncertain. The CDR3 length is 14 residues. The V end lost 2 bases, the J end lost 10 bases, and 17 bases lay between the germline ends. The CDR3 reads CASSLYQRSVGAFF. The CDR3 nucleotides read TGTGCCAGCAGTTTATATCAGAGGTCCGTGGGAGCTTTCTTT.

This clonotype was counted ten times or more. The genes are TRBV7-8 and TRBJ2-3; possible D gene TRBD1, 6 bases. V shed 8 bases and J shed 0 bases, with 15 bases lying between them. Per the germline V gene, CDR1 is SGHVS and CDR2 is FQNEAQ. The CDR3 extends over 15 amino acids. The CDR3 bases are TGTGCCAGCTCAGGGGAGAGTATGAGCACAGATACGCAGTATTTT. Translated: CASSGESMSTDTQYF.

The chain links TRBV7-8 to TRBJ1-2; tentative D call: TRBD1 (6 bases). The V end was cut by 4 bases, the J end by 4 bases, with 16 bases between. CDR3 length: 15 amino acids. In germline, CDR1 is SGHVS, CDR2 FQNEAQ. The DNA of the CDR3 is TGTGCCAGCAGCTCATACTCTGGACAGAGCTATGGCTACACCTTC. Translated, it gives CASSSYSGQSYGYTF.

Details on this clonotype: Germline is not matched at one junction end, which may reflect a read error. This chain links TRBV18 with TRBJ2-7, with TRBD1 matching over 12 bases. Germline CDR1 KGHSH, CDR2 LQKENI. The length of the CDR3 is 16 residues. This CDR3 is CASSPPGTGGYREQYF. The CDR3 DNA follows: TGTGCCAGCTCCCCACCCGGGACAGGGGGCTACCGCGAGCAGTACTTC.

The chain is built from TRBV7-9 and TRBJ2-5, with D perhaps matching TRBD1 or TRBD2 (6 bases each). Between the trimmed V and J ends, which lost 7 bases and 5 bases, there was a span of 11 bases. Per germline, CDR1 SEHNR and CDR2 FQNEAQ (reference sequence). CDR3 length equals 12 residues. The CDR3 sequence is CASTLGGETQYF. CDR3 coding DNA: TGTGCCAGCACCCTAGGGGGGGAGACCCAGTACTTC.

The chain uses TRBV2 and TRBJ2-5; D is perhaps TRBD2 (5 bases). Per the germline V gene, CDR1 is SNHLY and CDR2 is FYNNEI. Trimming took off 7 bases at V and 2 bases at J, with 14 bases between the two ends. This CDR3 has 14 amino acids. In nucleotides, the CDR3 is TGTGCCAGCAAGGAGGCCACACAACAAGAGACCCAGTACTTC. It yields the protein CASKEATQQETQYF.

V gene TRBV5-1 combines with J gene TRBJ2-5; TRBD1 agrees at 9 bases. Germline V lookup: CDR1 SGHRS, CDR2 YFSETQ. The CDR3 consists of 15 residues. J lost 3 bases, V lost 4 bases, and 7 bases had no gene match. The CDR3 DNA reads TGCGCCAGCAGCGGAAGATGGACAGGGGAAGAGACCCAGTACTTC. It encodes CASSGRWTGEETQYF.

The CDR3 DNA reads as TGTGCCAGCAGCCTTGAATTCGGGACAGGGGGCGCAGGGCAGTACTTC. It encodes CASSLEFGTGGAGQYF. This chain uses TRBV14 with TRBJ2-7; TRBD1 agrees at 12 bases. Germline lookup yields CDR1 SGHDN and CDR2 FVKESK. Trimming at V came to 4 bases and at J to 9 bases, leaving 13 bases not matched to a gene. The CDR3 contains 16 residues.

This clonotype was seen a few times. The V call is TRBV10-3, the J call TRBJ2-1; 13 bases are a match to TRBD2. The J segment lost 6 bases and the V segment lost 10 bases, leaving 9 bases of the junction unmatched. The germline V gene encodes CDR1 ENHRY and CDR2 SYGVKD. This CDR3 region has 15 residues. For the CDR3, the DNA is TGTGCCACCCGGACTAGCGGGAGTAGGCCCAATGAGCAGTTCTTC. Its protein is CATRTSGSRPNEQFF.

V and J are TRBV12-5 and TRBJ2-1; D gene unclear. V dropped 5 bases and J dropped 3 bases, with 11 bases sitting between them. Germline CDR1 LGHNT, CDR2 FRNRAP. CDR3 length: 14 amino acids. The CDR3 DNA reads as TGTGCTAGTGGTCCGCGGACGGTCTACAATGAGCAGTTCTTC. This gives the protein CASGPRTVYNEQFF. The full variable domain, with the rest looked up from reference TRBV12-5 and TRBJ2-1, is DARVTQTPRHKVTEMGQEVTMRCQPILGHNTVFWYRQTMMQGLELLAYFRNRAPLDDSGMPKDRFSAEMPDATLATLKIQPSEPRDSAVYFCASGPRTVYNEQFFGPGTRLTVL.

This clonotype was recorded many times. This chain joins TRBV7-2 and TRBJ1-6; D is uncertain. The germline gives CDR1 SGHTA, CDR2 FQGNSA. The V end was cut by 5 bases, the J end by 9 bases, with 8 bases between. The CDR3 is made up of 12 amino acids. CDR3 region: CASSPSLSPLHF. CDR3 DNA sequence: TGTGCCAGCAGCCCCTCCCTTTCACCCCTCCACTTT.

Regarding this clonotype: One junction end does not reproduce the germline sequence, and a read error may be involved. The chain recombines TRBV7-2 with TRBJ2-5, with a possible D match to TRBD2 (5 bases). This CDR3 has 14 amino acids. Per germline, CDR1 SGHTA and CDR2 FQGNSA. The CDR3 DNA follows: TGTGCCAGCAGCCCCAGTCTCTGGGGAGAGACCCGGTACTTC. It translates to CASSPSLWGETRYF. Drawing the rest from reference TRBV7-2 and TRBJ2-5, the complete variable domain is GAGVSQSPSNKVTEKGKDVELRCDPISGHTALYWYRQSLGQGLEFLIYFQGNSAPDKSGLPSDRFSAERTGGSVSTLTIQRTQQEDSAVYLCASSPSLWGETRYFGPGTRLLVL.

The chain is built from TRBV9 and TRBJ1-6; the D gene is possibly TRBD1 (6 bases). Trimming shortened V by 3 bases and J by 7 bases, and 14 bases separated the two germline ends. Looked up from germline, CDR1 is SGDLS and CDR2 is YYNGEE. The CDR3 loop spans 15 amino acids. DNA of the CDR3: TGTGCCAGCAGCGACATCACAGGGTTCAATTCACCCCTCCACTTT. This translates into CASSDITGFNSPLHF.

This clonotype was counted ten times or more. This sequence joins TRBV7-9 and TRBJ2-1, with unresolved D. Trimming shortened V by 0 bases and J by 6 bases, and 9 bases separated the two germline ends. The CDR3 runs to 14 residues. Germline loops: CDR1 SEHNR, CDR2 FQNEAQ (reference sequence). The CDR3 loop reads CASSLASPSNEQFF. The CDR3 DNA reads as TGTGCCAGCAGCTTAGCCTCTCCGTCCAATGAGCAGTTCTTC.

The chain recombines TRBV3-1 with TRBJ1-4; a weak D match, TRBD1 (5 bases). V gave up 4 bases and J gave up 7 bases, with 13 bases separating them. Germline CDR1 reads LGHDT; CDR2 reads YNNKEL (reference sequence). This CDR3 has 14 amino acids. The CDR3 is CASSLDSGGEKLFF. The CDR3 coding sequence is TGTGCCAGCAGCCTAGACAGTGGAGGTGAAAAACTGTTTTTT.

The rearrangement uses TRBV10-3 and TRBJ2-1; TRBD1 agrees at 7 bases. The CDR3 spans 14 residues. The V gene's germline CDR1 is ENHRY and CDR2 SYGVKD. Unmatched junction bases numbered 5, after V lost 5 bases and J lost 4 bases. CDR3 DNA sequence: TGTGCCATCAGTCCTAACAGGGGTTACAATGAGCAGTTCTTC. As protein: CAISPNRGYNEQFF.

This clonotype was recorded many times. The chain is built from TRBV7-2 and TRBJ2-5; 8 positions match TRBD1. The germline V gene has CDR1 SGHTA and CDR2 FQGNSA. Trimming cost V 5 bases and J 2 bases; bases outside gene matches: 4. This CDR3 is 14 amino acids long. The CDR3 nucleotides read TGTGCCAGCAGCGAGTACAGGGGGCAAGAGACCCAGTACTTC. It is translated as CASSEYRGQETQYF.

There are a few counts of this clonotype. CDR3 coding DNA: TGTGCCAGCAGCGGGCAGGGGCCGTACTTTAGCACAGATACGCAGTATTTT. Its translation: CASSGQGPYFSTDTQYF. The rearrangement joins TRBV4-2 to TRBJ2-3; weak D call: TRBD1 (6 bases). Trimming left V 5 bases short and J 0 bases short, with 18 bases between. The CDR3 loop spans 17 amino acids. Germline CDR1 LGHNA, CDR2 YNFKEQ.